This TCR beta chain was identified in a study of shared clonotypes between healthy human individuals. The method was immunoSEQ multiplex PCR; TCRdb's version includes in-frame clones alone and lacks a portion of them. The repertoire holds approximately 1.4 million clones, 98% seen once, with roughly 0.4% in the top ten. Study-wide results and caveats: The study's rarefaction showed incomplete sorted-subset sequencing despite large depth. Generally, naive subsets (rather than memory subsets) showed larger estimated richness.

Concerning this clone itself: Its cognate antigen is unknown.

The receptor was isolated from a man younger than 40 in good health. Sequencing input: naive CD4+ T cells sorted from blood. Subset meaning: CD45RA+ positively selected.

The DNA for the CDR3 is TGTGCCAGCTCACCCGGACAGGGGAAGTCCTACGAGCAGTACTTC. Protein product: CASSPGQGKSYEQYF. The genes are TRBV18 and TRBJ2-7; TRBD1 matches 9 bases. The CDR3 is 15 residues long. Germline V gene lookup returns CDR1 KGHSH and CDR2 LQKENI. Trimming at V came to 3 bases and at J to 1 base, leaving 4 bases not matched to a gene.